What follows are 3 T cell receptor beta chains derived from one specimen sequenced in a study of blood T cell repertoires in COVID-19. Clones were sequenced by immunoSEQ multiplex PCR, and TCRdb holds only the in-frame ones, with some missing. The table records some 340,000 clones, under 85% of them present only once. Sequenced material: PBMCs or T cells enriched from blood (not recorded which). The receptor set was obtained from a woman aged 50 to 60 who had recovered from COVID-19.

A note on this clone: The same CDR3 arises from other DNA sequences in this sample as well. The chain combines TRBV5-1 with TRBJ2-7; D ambiguous. The CDR3 sequence is 13 residues long. The V gene lost 2 bases and the J gene lost 0 bases, with 6 bases spanning the gap. Germline-derived CDR1 and CDR2 are SGHRS and YFSETQ. CDR3 coding DNA: TGCGCCAGCAGCTTAGACAACTCCTACGAGCAGTACTTC. Translating gives CASSLDNSYEQYF. The entire variable domain, with the rest obtained from reference TRBV5-1 and TRBJ2-7, is as follows: KAGVTQTPRYLIKTRGQQVTLSCSPISGHRSVSWYQQTPGQGLQFLFEYFSETQRNKGNFPGRFSGRQFSNSRSEMNVSTLELGDSALYLCASSLDNSYEQYFGPGTRLTVT.

The chain links TRBV19 to TRBJ2-3; possible D gene TRBD1, 5 bases. The CDR3 consists of 13 residues. The germline V gene encodes CDR1 LNHDA and CDR2 SQIVND (reference sequence). Deletions cut 6 bases from V and 5 bases from J, with 12 bases between. Here the CDR3 reads CASSTTGGDTQYF. In nucleotides, the CDR3 is TGTGCCAGTAGCACAACAGGTGGAGATACGCAGTATTTT.

Only a few counts were recorded for this clone. V is TRBV7-8 and J is TRBJ1-2; TRBD1 agrees at 9 bases. Germline V CDR1 and CDR2: SGHVS, FQNEAQ. The CDR3 is 15 residues long. Trimming cost V 5 bases and J 6 bases; bases outside gene matches: 10. CDR3 coding DNA: TGTGCCAGCAGCCTAAATACCGGGACAGGGAATGGCTACACCTTC. Translated: CASSLNTGTGNGYTF.